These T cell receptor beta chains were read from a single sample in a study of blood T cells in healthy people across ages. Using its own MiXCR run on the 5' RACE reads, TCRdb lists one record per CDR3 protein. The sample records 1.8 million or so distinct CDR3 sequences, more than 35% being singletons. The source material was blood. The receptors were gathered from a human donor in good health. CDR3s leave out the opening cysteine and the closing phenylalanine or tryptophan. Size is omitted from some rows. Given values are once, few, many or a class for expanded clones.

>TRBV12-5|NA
ASGLTSFEQY
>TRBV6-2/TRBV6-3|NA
TSREANQETQY
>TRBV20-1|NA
SARDVGGRIQNYGYT
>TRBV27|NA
ASSPGTRGFLYEQY
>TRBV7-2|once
ASSPNTAGDEKLF
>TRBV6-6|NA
ASSPPGERNTEAF
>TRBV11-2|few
ASRETDQETQY
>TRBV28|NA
ASSFKGSLAGGLPDTQY
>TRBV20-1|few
SARGMRGGVDNEQF
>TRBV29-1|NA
SVDRDRSRGTQY
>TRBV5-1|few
ASSLHRDGNSPLH
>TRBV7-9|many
ASSLSGKETQY
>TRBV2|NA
ASWGTGYGYT
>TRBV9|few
ASSASPYNGYT
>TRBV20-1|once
SARDGRGQETQY
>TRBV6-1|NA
ASLGGTYEQY
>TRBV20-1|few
SAPGTGVYEQY
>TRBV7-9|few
ASSFRGEEQY
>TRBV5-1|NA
ASSLTPPNGYT
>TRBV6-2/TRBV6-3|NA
ASSFPLGAGLPLETQY
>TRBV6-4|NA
ASRAPGQHSGNTIY
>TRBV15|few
ATSGRTFYGYT
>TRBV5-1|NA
ASSTWTSSTDTQY
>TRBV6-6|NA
ASSWIETVLF
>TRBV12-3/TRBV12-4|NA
ASSLWADGSGYT
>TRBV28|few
ASSSVLNQPQH
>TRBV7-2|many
ASSLQREQY
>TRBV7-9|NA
ASSLAVGTGAGYT
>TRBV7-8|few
ASSLAGGEDSYNEQF
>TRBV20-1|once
SAWDTDSYEQY
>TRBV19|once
ASFSPAGNEQF
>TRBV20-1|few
SARARQGYNEQF
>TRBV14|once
ASSPGQVDMEQF
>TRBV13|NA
ASSLRLNEQF
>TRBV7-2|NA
ASTSQLIQETQY
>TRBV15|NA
ATSKAGGTISGANVLT
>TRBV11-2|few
ASSTSWGYQETQY
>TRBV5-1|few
ASSLEPGLESEQY
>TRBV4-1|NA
ASSQDSGIAQPQH
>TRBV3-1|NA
ASSPGGSRYGYT
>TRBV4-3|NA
ASSQEGARGKLF
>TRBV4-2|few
ASSQGAGLSTDTQY
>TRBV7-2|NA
ASSWAANGDNEQF
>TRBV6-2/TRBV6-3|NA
VSSATKNLLYGYT
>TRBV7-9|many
ASSLPGRAVTEAF
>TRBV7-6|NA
ASSLAPAGQLGTEAF
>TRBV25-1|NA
ASTRRGSPLH
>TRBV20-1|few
SASGGDSYEQY
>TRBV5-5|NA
ASSAETGGVETQY